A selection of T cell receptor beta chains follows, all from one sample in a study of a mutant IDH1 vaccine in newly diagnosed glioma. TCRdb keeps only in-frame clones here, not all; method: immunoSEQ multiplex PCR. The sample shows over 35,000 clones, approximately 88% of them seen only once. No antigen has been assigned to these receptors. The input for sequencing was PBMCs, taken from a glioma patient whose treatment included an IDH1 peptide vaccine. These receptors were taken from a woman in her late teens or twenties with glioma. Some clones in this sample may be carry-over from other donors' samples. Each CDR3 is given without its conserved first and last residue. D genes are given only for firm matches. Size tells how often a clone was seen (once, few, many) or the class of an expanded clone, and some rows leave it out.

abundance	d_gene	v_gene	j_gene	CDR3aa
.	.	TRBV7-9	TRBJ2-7	ASSLAGVLTYEQY
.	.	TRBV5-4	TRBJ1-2	ASSSTYGYT
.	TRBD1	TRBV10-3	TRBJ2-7	AMGTAYEQY
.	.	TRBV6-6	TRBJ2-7	ASSPPLGEQY
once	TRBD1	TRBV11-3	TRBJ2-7	ASSSPTGLRTYEQY
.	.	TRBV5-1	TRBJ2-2	ASSLARTRGTGELF
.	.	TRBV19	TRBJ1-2	ASSMASTAYGYT
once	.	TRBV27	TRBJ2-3	ASRIGGTDTQY
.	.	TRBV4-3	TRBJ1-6	ASSQDSGGSLH
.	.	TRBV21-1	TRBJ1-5	ASSKELTDSFNEWQPQH
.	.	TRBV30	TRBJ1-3	PVPDIWGNTIY
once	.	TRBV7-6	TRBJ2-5	ASSLAETQY
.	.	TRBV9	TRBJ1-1	ASSVVPGGNTEAF
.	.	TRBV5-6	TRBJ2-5	ASSFELANQETQY
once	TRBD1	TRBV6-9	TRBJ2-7	ASSRQGSYEQY
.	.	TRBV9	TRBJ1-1	ASSQGSGTEAF
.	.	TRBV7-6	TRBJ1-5	ASSPSPFRGNQPQH
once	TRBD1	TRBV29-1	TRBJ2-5	SVEGGDRDWETQY
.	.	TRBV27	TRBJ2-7	ASNPRADGEEQY
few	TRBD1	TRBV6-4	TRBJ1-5	ASRLNRGHLGNQPQH
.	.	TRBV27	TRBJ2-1	ASSFLPIRAGNEQF
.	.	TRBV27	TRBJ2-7	ASSNYGGREQY
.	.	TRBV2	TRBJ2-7	ASSEASGGEQY
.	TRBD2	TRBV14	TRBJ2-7	ASSPGTSGEQY
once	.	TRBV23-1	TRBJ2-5	ASSQSWVHRETQY
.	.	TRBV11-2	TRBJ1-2	ASSLTTTEYGYT
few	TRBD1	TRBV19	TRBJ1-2	ASSGGQVYGYT